These 28 T cell receptor beta chains were all obtained from the same sample, sequenced in a study of blood T cell repertoires in COVID-19. Assay used: immunoSEQ multiplex PCR; TCRdb lists only in-frame clones, some missing. The sample records 130,000 to 150,000 clones, 70% to 80% being singletons. Sequenced sample: peripheral blood. The receptors come from a woman in her seventies with COVID-19, enrolled during active disease.

The chain is built from TRBV7-8 and TRBJ2-5, with TRBD1 as a possible D gene (5 bases). The CDR3 consists of 17 residues. The germline CDR1 and CDR2 sequences are SGHVS and FQNEAQ. The CDR3 loop reads CVIGASPISPKVETQYF. As DNA, the CDR3 is TGTGTCATAGGGGCATCCCCAATTAGCCCGAAGGTAGAGACCCAGTACTTC.

The chain carries TRBV30 and TRBJ2-3; possibly TRBD1 for D (6 bases). The V end lost 1 base, the J end lost 3 bases, and 11 bases lay between the germline ends. Looked up from germline, CDR1 is GTSNPN and CDR2 is SVGIG (reference sequence). The CDR3 contains 14 residues. CDR3 residues: CAWSDRVGTDTQYF. The DNA for the CDR3 is TGTGCCTGGAGTGACAGGGTTGGGACAGATACGCAGTATTTT. The complete variable domain, with remaining parts taken from reference TRBV30 and TRBJ2-3, reads SQTIHQWPATLVQPVGSPLSLECTVEGTSNPNLYWYRQAAGRGLQLLFYSVGIGQISSEVPQNLSASRPQDRQFILSSKKLLLSDSGFYLCAWSDRVGTDTQYFGPGTRLTVL.

This clone was counted a single time. This chain's CDR3 is CASSLERLAGARNEQFF. Written as DNA, the CDR3 is TGTGCCAGCAGCTTGGAGAGACTAGCGGGGGCTCGGAATGAGCAGTTCTTC. V is TRBV5-5 and J is TRBJ2-1, with TRBD2 identical over 12 bases. CDR3 length: 17 residues. The V and J ends lost 0 bases and 7 bases, in that order; junction bases with no gene match: 8. Germline V gives CDR1 SGHKS, CDR2 YYEKEE (reference sequence). Together with reference TRBV5-5 and TRBJ2-1, the CDR3 gives the full variable domain: DAGVTQSPTHLIKTRGQQVTLRCSPISGHKSVSWYQQVLGQGPQFIFQYYEKEERGRGNFPDRFSARQFPNYSSELNVNALLLGDSALYLCASSLERLAGARNEQFFGPGTRLTVL.

This chain links TRBV12-3 or TRBV12-4 with TRBJ2-2; D not resolved. The V end was cut by 6 bases, the J end by 3 bases, with 8 bases between. This CDR3 is 13 amino acids long. The CDR3 sequence is CASSRSDTGELFF. Written as DNA, the CDR3 is TGTGCCAGCAGCCGCAGCGACACCGGGGAGCTGTTTTTT.

The V call is TRBV10-2, the J call TRBJ1-1; D is undetermined. The CDR3 consists of 14 residues. The ends were cut back, 1 base at V and 5 bases at J, with 11 bases in the middle. Germline CDR1 is WSHSY and CDR2 is SAAADI. The DNA for the CDR3 is TGCGCCAGCAGTGAGTTGGAGACGGAGACTGAAGCTTTCTTT. It codes for CASSELETETEAFF.

This chain links TRBV5-4 with TRBJ1-1, with 7 bases lining up with TRBD1. Germline V gene sequence: CDR1 SGHNT, CDR2 YYREEE (reference sequence). CDR3 length: 14 residues. V was pared by 10 bases and J by 1 base, with 10 bases of the junction left unmatched. The CDR3 reads CAFAGTVRNTEAFF. For the CDR3, the DNA is TGTGCCTTTGCGGGGACAGTACGGAACACTGAAGCTTTCTTT. The whole variable domain, remainder taken from reference TRBV5-4 and TRBJ1-1, is ETGVTQSPTHLIKTRGQQVTLRCSSQSGHNTVSWYQQALGQGPQFIFQYYREEENGRGNFPPRFSGLQFPNYSSELNVNALELDDSALYLCAFAGTVRNTEAFFGQGTRLTVV.

The chain recombines TRBV7-9 with TRBJ2-7; 9 positions match TRBD1. The germline gives CDR1 SEHNR, CDR2 FQNEAQ (reference sequence). This CDR3 has 14 residues. V was clipped by 4 bases and J by 5 bases; unmatched bases: 6. The CDR3 spells CASSSPDRGDEQYF. The DNA for the CDR3 is TGTGCCAGCAGCTCACCCGACAGGGGGGACGAGCAGTACTTC.

The chain couples TRBV6-1 to TRBJ2-7, with unresolved D. Germline loops: CDR1 MNHNS, CDR2 SASEGT. The CDR3 runs to 12 residues. With 3 bases removed from V and 4 bases from J, the gap between germline ends came to 7 bases. The CDR3 is CASSDIVYEQYF. The CDR3 DNA follows: TGTGCCAGCAGTGACATAGTTTACGAGCAGTACTTC.

The chain carries TRBV5-4 and TRBJ1-4; D gene unclear. The germline gives CDR1 SGHNT, CDR2 YYREEE (reference sequence). Trimming removed 1 base at V and 0 bases at J, with 19 bases between. The CDR3 extends over 19 amino acids. As DNA, the CDR3 is TGTGCCAGCAGCTTGCCACTCCTCCAAACCTCTGCAACTAATGAAAAACTGTTTTTT. This translates into CASSLPLLQTSATNEKLFF.

This chain joins TRBV14 and TRBJ1-1; possible D gene TRBD1, 6 bases. Trimming removed 4 bases at V and 0 bases at J, with 18 bases between. The CDR3 covers 17 residues. Germline CDR1 is SGHDN and CDR2 is FVKESK. The CDR3 sequence: CASSLTGSAGMNTEAFF. DNA for the CDR3: TGTGCCAGCAGCCTGACAGGCTCTGCCGGCATGAACACTGAAGCTTTCTTT.

V is TRBV9 and J is TRBJ2-1, with a tentative D call TRBD2 (6 bases). This CDR3 region has 17 residues. V lost 0 bases and J 2 bases, leaving 15 bases between the germline ends. Germline V lookup: CDR1 SGDLS, CDR2 YYNGEE. The CDR3 sequence: CASSVAVGSRAYNEQFF. CDR3 nucleotide sequence: TGTGCCAGCAGCGTAGCGGTCGGGAGTAGGGCCTACAATGAGCAGTTCTTC.

Only a few counts were recorded for this clone. The chain recombines TRBV5-6 with TRBJ1-5; no clear D gene. CDR1 is SGHDT and CDR2 is YYEEEE in the germline V gene. The length of the CDR3 is 17 residues. The V gene lost 4 bases and the J gene lost 0 bases, with 17 bases spanning the gap. CDR3 sequence reads: CASSASFGVYSNQPQHF. In nucleotides, the CDR3 is TGTGCCAGCAGCGCATCTTTCGGGGTTTATAGCAATCAGCCCCAGCATTTT.

The J gene is TRBJ1-1, the V gene TRBV19; 10 positions agree with TRBD1. This CDR3 spans 14 amino acids. Germline-derived CDR1 and CDR2 are LNHDA and SQIVND (reference sequence). V dropped 5 bases and J dropped 6; count of bases not matched to a gene: 6. As DNA, the CDR3 is TGTGCCAGTAGTGGGCGGGACAGGGGCCCTGAAGCTTTCTTT. Protein: CASSGRDRGPEAFF.

DNA of the CDR3: TGTGCCAGCAGTTTATTTCGGGGAACTGAAGCTTTCTTT. Amino acids: CASSLFRGTEAFF. The rearrangement joins TRBV27 to TRBJ1-1; D unclear. Germline CDR1 reads MNHEY; CDR2 reads SMNVEV (reference sequence). The V gene lost 1 base and the J gene lost 5 bases, with 8 bases spanning the gap. The CDR3 runs to 13 residues.

The J gene is TRBJ1-4, the V gene TRBV18; tentative D call: TRBD1 (6 bases). Germline-derived CDR1 and CDR2 are KGHSH and LQKENI. The CDR3 extends over 15 amino acids. V lost 3 bases and J 7 bases, leaving 15 bases between the germline ends. The CDR3 region is CASSPPGFRGEKLFF. Here the CDR3 DNA reads TGTGCCAGCTCACCGCCAGGCTTCAGGGGTGAAAAACTGTTTTTT.

With respect to this clone: Other DNA variants within this sample encode the same CDR3. The CDR3 nucleotides read TGTGCCAGCAGCTTAGGACAGGGTGGGGGTCAGCCCCAGCATTTT. Encoded protein: CASSLGQGGGQPQHF. The chain recombines TRBV7-2 with TRBJ1-5, with TRBD1 matching 7 bases. V trimming: 1 base; J trimming: 6 bases; junction bases outside the gene matches: 6. CDR3 length equals 15 residues. The germline V gene has CDR1 SGHTA and CDR2 FQGNSA.

The chain links TRBV4-1 to TRBJ1-1; no clear D. The CDR3 is 14 amino acids. The germline V gene has CDR1 MGHRA and CDR2 YSYEKL. V was clipped by 0 bases and J by 5 bases, with 10 bases between them. The CDR3 coding sequence is TGCGCCAGCAGCCAAGACGGGAAAGGGACTGAAGCTTTCTTT. Its protein is CASSQDGKGTEAFF.

This clone was seen once. The chain is built from TRBV6-5 and TRBJ1-1; D may be TRBD1 (6 bases). The CDR3 covers 13 residues. The V gene lost 6 bases and the J gene lost 4 bases, with 12 bases spanning the gap. In germline, CDR1 is MNHEY, CDR2 SVGAGI. CDR3 residues: CASSGGRGTEAFF. CDR3 in DNA: TGTGCCAGCAGCGGGGGGCGGGGCACTGAAGCTTTCTTT.

V is TRBV3-1 (or the pseudogene TRBV3-2) and J is TRBJ2-3; a possible D gene is TRBD1 (5 bases). Trimming took off 1 base at V and 2 bases at J, with 10 bases between the two ends. Germline V gene lookup returns CDR1 LGHDT and CDR2 YNNKEL (reference sequence). CDR3 length: 15 residues. The CDR3 coding sequence is TGTGCCAGCAGCCAAGCAACAGGATACACAGATACGCAGTATTTT. It translates to CASSQATGYTDTQYF.

The chain carries TRBV5-8 and TRBJ1-2; D may be TRBD1 (6 bases). The ends were cut back, 4 bases at V and 7 bases at J, with 20 bases in the middle. The CDR3 sequence is 15 residues long. The V gene's germline CDR1 is SGHTS and CDR2 YDEGEE. CDR3 sequence reads: CASSGPGGRRFGYTF. In nucleotides, the CDR3 is TGTGCCAGCAGCGGCCCCGGGGGGCGCCGGTTTGGCTACACCTTC.

V is TRBV6-5 and J is TRBJ2-7, with D possibly TRBD2 on 6 matching bases. Per the germline V gene, CDR1 is MNHEY and CDR2 is SVGAGI. The CDR3 loop spans 15 amino acids. Deletions cut 4 bases from V and 3 bases from J, with 16 bases between. CDR3 region: CASSWGFEGLYEQYF. Written as DNA, the CDR3 is TGTGCCAGCAGTTGGGGTTTTGAGGGACTCTACGAGCAGTACTTC.

The rearrangement uses TRBV6-1 and TRBJ2-3; 13 bases map to TRBD2. Germline V gene data show CDR1 as MNHNS and CDR2 as SASEGT. V was pared by 3 bases and J by 3 bases, with 6 bases of the junction left unmatched. The CDR3 runs to 17 residues. The CDR3 DNA reads TGTGCCAGCAGTGACGGGACTAGCGGGGTGGGTACAGATACGCAGTATTTT. Protein: CASSDGTSGVGTDTQYF.

The chain employs TRBV5-1 and TRBJ2-2, with a possible D match to TRBD1 (5 bases). With 4 bases removed from V and 0 bases from J, the gap between germline ends came to 10 bases. The CDR3 contains 15 residues. Germline values: CDR1 SGHRS, CDR2 YFSETQ. As DNA, the CDR3 is TGCGCCAGCAGCCGACAGACAGCGAACACCGGGGAGCTGTTTTTT. The encoded protein is CASSRQTANTGELFF.

V and J are TRBV27 and TRBJ1-4; no definite D call. Germline loops: CDR1 MNHEY, CDR2 SMNVEV (reference sequence). This CDR3 has 16 amino acids. V lost 5 bases to trimming and J lost 7 bases, with 20 bases between them. This CDR3 is CASSTRPRPGSEKLFF. The CDR3 DNA is TGTGCCAGCAGTACCAGACCCAGGCCCGGGAGTGAAAAACTGTTTTTT.

V is TRBV25-1 and J is TRBJ2-3; 13 nucleotides agree with TRBD2. CDR1 MGHDK and CDR2 SYGVNS come from the germline V gene. The CDR3 totals 18 residues. With 5 bases clipped from V and 0 bases from J, the junction kept 8 bases outside the gene matches. The CDR3: CASSNSGTSGASTDTQYF. The CDR3 DNA is TGTGCCAGCAGTAACTCCGGGACTAGCGGGGCCAGCACAGATACGCAGTATTTT.

This clone was counted only a few times. This chain connects TRBV2 to TRBJ1-6; 9 nucleotides match TRBD1. V dropped 0 bases and J dropped 6; count of bases not matched to a gene: 3. Germline CDR1 SNHLY, CDR2 FYNNEI. The CDR3 is made up of 16 amino acids. CDR3 sequence reads: CASSEAWDRANSPLHF. CDR3 in DNA: TGTGCCAGCAGTGAAGCCTGGGACAGGGCTAATTCACCCCTCCACTTT.

The gene calls are TRBV5-6 and TRBJ2-5; TRBD2 might be the D (5 bases). Germline V lookup: CDR1 SGHDT, CDR2 YYEEEE. Trimming left V 2 bases short and J 4 bases short, with 6 bases between. The CDR3 length is 12 residues. The CDR3 sequence is CASSFGGETQYF. CDR3 nucleotides: TGTGCCAGCAGCTTCGGAGGAGAGACCCAGTACTTC.

This chain connects TRBV7-8 to TRBJ1-2; 9 bases fit TRBD1. Germline lookup yields CDR1 SGHVS and CDR2 FQNEAQ. The CDR3 extends over 16 amino acids. Trimming at V came to 2 bases and at J to 7 bases, leaving 11 bases not matched to a gene. CDR3 nucleotides: TGTGCCAGCAGCTTACAACAGGGGGCAAGACTCGGTGGCTACACCTTC. Residues: CASSLQQGARLGGYTF.